This TCR beta chain originates from a study of radiation and T cells in renal cell carcinoma. Libraries were prepared by immunoSEQ multiplex PCR; TCRdb keeps only in-frame clonotypes and omits some of them. The sample records about 83,000 clones, roughly 83% being singletons. The time point: blood 4 weeks post-SBRT, at nephrectomy. Treatment described: 15 Gy SBRT to primary tumor, nephrectomy 4 weeks later. Nephrectomy followed 15 Gy stereotactic body radiation by 4 weeks. Serial blood draws occurred at baseline and 2 and 4 weeks post-SBRT. As for this clone: Its antigen is still unknown.

Points from the study as a whole: Without pretreatment biopsies, baseline tumor clonotype presence was undetermined. From baseline, blood top tumor clonotypes peaked at 2 weeks post-radiation.

Germline values: CDR1 SGHDT, CDR2 YYEEEE. Trimming cost V 4 bases and J 6 bases, with 13 bases left between them. This CDR3 region has 13 residues. This rearrangement joins TRBV5-6 to TRBJ1-2, with D tentatively TRBD1 (6 bases). The sequence came from a woman aged 55-75 years with renal cell carcinoma. The specimen was blood, collected from a patient whose treatment included radiotherapy and nephrectomy. The CDR3 sequence is CASSPGAGDGYTF. For the CDR3, the DNA is TGTGCCAGCAGCCCTGGGGCAGGGGATGGCTACACCTTC.